This is a list of T cell receptor beta chains from one sample in a study of identical twins. TCRdb reprocessed the 5' RACE reads via MiXCR and lists one record per CDR3 protein. Of about 520,000 distinct CDR3 sequences listed, approximately 22% are singletons. The data were also submitted as part of a second study, on T cells expressing NK-cell markers.

Material: CD4+ T cells sorted from blood. These receptor sequences come from a woman under 30 in good health. The conserved cysteine and the conserved F or W are not part of the CDR3 here. Each record gives: J gene, V gene, CDR3 protein.

J gene: TRBJ2-1; V gene: TRBV20-1; CDR3 protein: SAISERSYDEQF
J gene: TRBJ2-5; V gene: TRBV20-1; CDR3 protein: SAVNPPRETQY
J gene: TRBJ1-1; V gene: TRBV12-3/TRBV12-4; CDR3 protein: ASRLQEGTTEAF
J gene: TRBJ1-2; V gene: TRBV4-1; CDR3 protein: ASSQQRLKRAYGYT
J gene: TRBJ1-1; V gene: TRBV5-1; CDR3 protein: ASSFYTQNTEAF
J gene: TRBJ2-1; V gene: TRBV5-1; CDR3 protein: AIRNGDEQF
J gene: TRBJ2-2; V gene: TRBV7-2; CDR3 protein: ASRWTDTGGELF
J gene: TRBJ2-1; V gene: TRBV20-1; CDR3 protein: SASLGASSYNEQF
J gene: TRBJ2-5; V gene: TRBV2; CDR3 protein: ATGGAGAETQY
J gene: TRBJ1-1; V gene: TRBV20-1; CDR3 protein: RGDRELEAF
J gene: TRBJ2-7; V gene: TRBV21-1; CDR3 protein: ASREGKCPPYEQY
J gene: TRBJ2-1; V gene: TRBV2; CDR3 protein: ASSEWTLPYNEQF
J gene: TRBJ2-7; V gene: TRBV10-3; CDR3 protein: AISEWQGEQY
J gene: TRBJ2-1; V gene: TRBV20-1; CDR3 protein: SAIRGGSYNEQF